This T cell receptor (beta chain) came from a study of blood T cell repertoires in COVID-19. The wider study: Italy, Spain and the United States were the sources of the convalescent and acute COVID-19 samples. The analysed material was cDNA or gDNA that came from T cells, B-cell-depleted T cells, or PBMCs.

Original data processing: Researchers report that nucleated cell counts were estimated from reference gene primer amplification. Sequencing was performed with immunoSEQ multiplex PCR; in TCRdb, only in-frame clones are kept and a portion is missing. V, J and clone size reflect that table, while D and trimming were determined from the DNA. The sample includes hundreds of thousands of clones, more than 70% of them seen just once. Germline CDR1 and CDR2: SGHDT and YYEEEE. The V and J ends lost 0 bases and 5 bases, in that order; junction bases with no gene match: 6. The CDR3 runs 16 residues. The clonotype originates from a woman in her thirties or forties who had recovered from COVID-19. The J gene is TRBJ2-2, the V gene TRBV5-6, with 8 nucleotides matching TRBD2. Sequences were obtained from peripheral blood. CDR3 loop: CASSLGRGAVTGELFF. The DNA of the CDR3 is TGTGCCAGCAGCTTGGGGCGGGGGGCCGTAACCGGGGAGCTGTTTTTT.